The present T cell receptor (beta chain) was sequenced within a study of blood T cells in healthy people across ages. In the case of this clonotype: Antigen unknown.

Regarding the study as a whole: Strong correlation existed between TCR beta diversity and naive T cell percentage. Both higher diversity and more naive CD4+ cells marked long-lived donors when set against aged donors.

This CDR3 has 17 amino acids. Trimming left V 11 bases short and J 0 bases short, with 25 bases between. The germline V gene encodes CDR1 SEHNR and CDR2 FQNEAQ (reference sequence). There were at least 5.5 micrograms of total RNA extracted from every sample. Through a sample-barcoded 5' primer and a J-beta primer mix, a second PCR was run for about 6 to 11 cycles. From the 5' RACE reads, TCRdb called clonotypes with MiXCR, one entry per CDR3 protein. Counted here are about 1.6 million distinct CDR3 sequences, about 31% occurring once; the ten biggest clones make up approximately 11%. Specimen: blood. The chain employs TRBV7-9 and TRBJ1-2; tentatively, D is TRBD1 (5 bases). The receptor was isolated from a woman under 40 in good health. The CDR3: CAGRPRGHEKANYGYTF. CDR3 coding DNA: TGTGCCGGTCGGCCGAGGGGCCACGAGAAGGCTAACTATGGCTACACCTTC.